Shown below are 21 T cell receptor beta chains from a single sample sequenced in a study of T cell changes during pregnancy in multiple sclerosis. Produced via immunoSEQ multiplex PCR; TCRdb's table is partial and in-frame only. The data show 50,000 to 80,000 clones, 91% seen once. The specimen was CD8+ T cells from peripheral blood mononuclear cells, collected before pregnancy. These receptors originate from a female donor with multiple sclerosis, enrolled in a pregnancy study.

The chain has TRBV6-5 and TRBJ2-1; D unclear. V lost 6 bases and J 2 bases, leaving 11 bases between the germline ends. The CDR3 runs 14 residues. Germline values: CDR1 MNHEY, CDR2 SVGAGI. This CDR3 reads CASRRLAPYNEQFF. The CDR3 region has the DNA TGTGCCAGCAGGCGCCTTGCTCCCTACAATGAGCAGTTCTTC.

The chain has TRBV6-1 and TRBJ1-2; D may be TRBD1 (6 bases). V dropped 2 bases and J dropped 4 bases, with 26 bases sitting between them. Germline V gene lookup returns CDR1 MNHNS and CDR2 SASEGT. This CDR3 is built from 19 residues. CDR3 sequence: CASSESEGTPKYAFYGYTF. CDR3 sequence (DNA): TGTGCCAGCAGTGAAAGTGAAGGGACACCTAAATATGCATTCTATGGCTACACCTTC.

This sequence joins TRBV9 and TRBJ1-1; D uncertain. The CDR3 loop spans 13 amino acids. V was pared by 0 bases and J by 8 bases, with 11 bases between. CDR1 is SGDLS and CDR2 is YYNGEE in the germline V gene. CDR3 region: CASSVGAGSEAFF. In DNA form, the CDR3 reads TGTGCCAGCAGCGTAGGAGCAGGCAGCGAAGCTTTCTTT.

V usage is TRBV5-1 and J usage is TRBJ1-2; 9 bases align to TRBD1. In germline, CDR1 is SGHRS, CDR2 YFSETQ. V dropped 4 bases and J dropped 8; count of bases not matched to a gene: 6. The CDR3 spans 13 residues. The DNA of the CDR3 is TGCGCCAGCAGCCGTACAGGGGGCGACGGCTACACCTTC. It is translated as CASSRTGGDGYTF.

This sequence joins TRBV5-1 and TRBJ2-5; TRBD1 might be the D (6 bases). The CDR3 contains 17 residues. V dropped 3 bases and J dropped 3 bases, with 21 bases sitting between them. Germline V lookup: CDR1 SGHRS, CDR2 YFSETQ. The DNA for the CDR3 is TGCGCCAGCAGCTCTAACCGGGGCTGGGGGCGCGAAGAGACCCAGTACTTC. Amino acids: CASSSNRGWGREETQYF.

The CDR3 here is CASSPPGERNSPLHF. Written as DNA, the CDR3 is TGTGCCAGCAGCCCCCCAGGGGAGCGGAATTCACCCCTCCACTTT. This chain uses TRBV5-4 with TRBJ1-6; D might be TRBD1 (6 bases). Germline V gene sequence: CDR1 SGHNT, CDR2 YYREEE (reference sequence). This CDR3 spans 15 amino acids. V lost 4 bases, J lost 7 bases, and 15 bases lay in between.

The chain links TRBV29-1 to TRBJ1-2; 7 nucleotides match TRBD1. In germline, CDR1 is SQVTM, CDR2 ANQGSEA. The CDR3 runs to 13 residues. V lost 5 bases, J lost 2 bases, and 5 bases stayed unmatched. CDR3 amino acids: CSVPQTGNYGYTF. The CDR3 region has the DNA TGCAGCGTTCCTCAGACAGGGAACTATGGCTACACCTTC.

This sequence joins TRBV15 and TRBJ1-5; TRBD1 might be the D (5 bases). V was pared by 5 bases and J by 6 bases, with 20 bases between. Germline V gene lookup returns CDR1 LNHNV and CDR2 YYDKDF (reference sequence). The CDR3 spans 16 residues. CDR3 nucleotides: TGTGCCACCAGCGATCCCACGCGGGGGGTCGGTCAGCCCCAGCATTTT. Protein sequence: CATSDPTRGVGQPQHF.

V is TRBV5-6 and J is TRBJ1-1; no reliable D call. From germline, CDR1 is SGHDT and CDR2 YYEEEE. The CDR3 runs 13 residues. Deletions cut 2 bases from V and 4 bases from J, with 9 bases between. CDR3 DNA: TGTGCCAGCAGCTTTATCCGGGGCACTGAAGCTTTCTTT. This codes for CASSFIRGTEAFF.

The chain is built from TRBV19 and TRBJ2-7; D call uncertain. The V gene lost 8 bases and the J gene lost 6 bases, with 23 bases spanning the gap. This CDR3 is built from 15 residues. Looked up from germline, CDR1 is LNHDA and CDR2 is SQIVND (reference sequence). The CDR3 coding sequence is TGTGCCAGTCGAATATCCGGATCTTTAGCCTCCGAGCAGTACTTC. Translation: CASRISGSLASEQYF.

The V and J genes are TRBV2 and TRBJ2-2; 13 bases agree with TRBD2. CDR1 SNHLY and CDR2 FYNNEI come from the germline V gene. The CDR3 length is 17 residues. The V segment lost 10 bases and the J segment 1 base; nucleotides outside the gene matches: 9. Here the CDR3 reads CATWDRLAGGNTGELFF. CDR3 bases: TGTGCCACATGGGACAGACTAGCGGGGGGGAACACCGGGGAGCTGTTTTTT.

As to this clone: The junction departs from germline at one end; a sequencing error may be responsible. This sequence joins TRBV6-1 and TRBJ1-6; D possibly corresponds to TRBD1 (5 bases). There are 16 residues in the CDR3. In germline, CDR1 is MNHNS, CDR2 SASEGT. Here the CDR3 DNA reads TGTGCCAGCAGTGAATGGGTCCGACAGCCCAATTCGCCCCTCCACTTT. It codes for CASSEWVRQPNSPLHF.

The V and J genes are TRBV13 and TRBJ1-4; 7 positions match TRBD1. The germline V gene encodes CDR1 PRHDT and CDR2 FYEKMQ (reference sequence). This CDR3 has 14 residues. V lost 5 bases to trimming and J lost 8 bases; unmatched junction nucleotides: 8. The DNA for the CDR3 is TGTGCCAGCAGCCAGAGCAGGGGGTTGGAAAAACTGTTTTTT. Its protein is CASSQSRGLEKLFF.

This chain links TRBV6-5 with TRBJ1-2; D uncertain. The CDR3 is 14 residues long. The V end lost 0 bases, the J end lost 6 bases, and 11 bases lay between the germline ends. The V gene's germline CDR1 is MNHEY and CDR2 SVGAGI. CDR3 DNA: TGTGCCAGCAGTTACTCGACGGGAAGGAATGGCTACACCTTC. Residues: CASSYSTGRNGYTF.

A few counts support this clone. The J gene is TRBJ2-7, the V gene TRBV9; TRBD1 aligns across 11 bases. The V and J ends lost 3 bases and 1 base, in that order; junction bases with no gene match: 3. Germline V CDR1 and CDR2: SGDLS, YYNGEE. The CDR3 is 15 residues long. This chain's CDR3 is CASSEGTGGSYEQYF. CDR3 in DNA: TGTGCCAGCAGCGAAGGGACAGGGGGATCCTACGAGCAGTACTTC.

This clone was found once. This chain links TRBV6-5 with TRBJ2-7; 7 bases align to TRBD2. Germline CDR1 MNHEY, CDR2 SVGAGI. CDR3 size: 15 residues. Losses at the gene ends were 5 bases for V and 3 bases for J; bases not matched to a gene: 10. CDR3 in DNA: TGTGCCAGCAGTCCAAGACTAGCCCTAAACTACGAGCAGTACTTC. Its translation: CASSPRLALNYEQYF.

This chain joins TRBV2 and TRBJ2-3; D remains ambiguous. Between the trimmed V and J ends, which lost 1 base and 2 bases, there was a span of 7 bases. This CDR3 is built from 14 residues. Germline CDR1 is SNHLY and CDR2 is FYNNEI. This CDR3 is CASSEVALTDTQYF. For the CDR3, the DNA is TGTGCCAGCAGTGAAGTCGCGCTCACAGATACGCAGTATTTT.

V is TRBV2 and J is TRBJ1-4, with 10 bases aligning to TRBD1. The CDR3 extends over 16 amino acids. J was trimmed by 6 bases and V by 5 bases; bases with no gene match: 9. The germline CDR1 and CDR2 sequences are SNHLY and FYNNEI. The CDR3, as DNA: TGTGCCAGCAGTAGTGACAGGGGGCGAGACTATGAAAAACTGTTTTTT. It yields the protein CASSSDRGRDYEKLFF.

V usage is TRBV7-9 and J usage is TRBJ2-5; 12 nucleotides agree with TRBD2. Per the germline V gene, CDR1 is SEHNR and CDR2 is FQNEAQ (reference sequence). Trimming removed 1 base from V and 5 bases from J; junction bases left unmatched: 8. This CDR3 contains 17 residues. The CDR3 loop is CASSLGTSGVIKETQYF. CDR3 nucleotides: TGTGCCAGCAGCTTAGGGACTAGCGGGGTGATAAAGGAGACCCAGTACTTC.

The gene calls are TRBV9 and TRBJ2-5, with 7 bases matching TRBD2. V lost 3 bases and J lost 6; bases outside the gene matches: 8. CDR1 is SGDLS and CDR2 is YYNGEE in the germline V gene. CDR3 length: 14 amino acids. The CDR3 region is CASSGGASGKTQYF. CDR3 bases: TGTGCCAGCAGCGGAGGGGCTAGCGGTAAGACCCAGTACTTC.

The J gene is TRBJ1-1, the V gene TRBV7-6, with D possibly being TRBD1 (5 bases). The ends were cut back, 6 bases at V and 3 bases at J, with 11 bases in the middle. Germline values: CDR1 SGHVS, CDR2 FNYEAQ. This CDR3 is built from 13 residues. In nucleotides, the CDR3 is TGTGCCAGCAGTTGGGGGGGACACACTGAAGCTTTCTTT. Its protein is CASSWGGHTEAFF.